This T cell receptor (beta chain) was found in a study of CXCR3-negative and CXCR3-positive naive CD8 T cells. Germline lookup yields CDR1 SQVTM and CDR2 ANQGSEA. The CDR3 contains 13 residues. With UMI labels, 5' RACE was used to prepare the TRB cDNA libraries. TCRdb processed the 5' RACE reads again and assigns one entry to each CDR3 protein, with no DNA. Its clone listing holds approximately 49,000 distinct CDR3 sequences. The sequence was collected from a human donor in good health. Some clones in this sample may be carry-over from other donors' samples. The sample consisted of memory CD8+ T cells from blood. This chain joins TRBV29-1 and TRBJ1-2. The CDR3 here is CSVSGGVVYGYTF.